These 32 T cell receptor beta chains were all obtained from the same sample, sequenced in a study of cytomegalovirus exposure and HLA in healthy donors. The PCR had 60 Vbeta and 13 Jbeta primers. Clones were read by immunoSEQ multiplex PCR, and TCRdb kept only the in-frame ones, dropping some. The table lists over 150,000 clones, around 77% of them singletons. What was sequenced was PBMCs. These receptors were obtained from a woman aged 50 to 65 in good health and CMV-seropositive.

V gene TRBV18 combines with J gene TRBJ1-2; TRBD1 matches 8 bases. J gave up 8 bases and V 3 bases, and 5 bases lay outside the gene matches. The length of the CDR3 is 13 residues. Germline V gives CDR1 KGHSH, CDR2 LQKENI. The CDR3, as DNA: TGTGCCAGCTCACCCCGGACAGGGTGGGGCTACACCTTC. Its protein product is CASSPRTGWGYTF.

The chain joins TRBV18 to TRBJ1-4, with 9 bases matching TRBD1. The CDR3 covers 16 residues. Trimming cost V 2 bases and J 4 bases; bases outside gene matches: 5. Germline V gives CDR1 KGHSH, CDR2 LQKENI. In DNA, the CDR3 is TGTGCCAGCTCACCAAGGACAGGGGCATATAATGAAAAACTGTTTTTT. This translates into CASSPRTGAYNEKLFF. Using reference TRBV18 and TRBJ1-4 for the parts outside the CDR3, the full variable domain is NAGVMQNPRHLVRRRGQEARLRCSPMKGHSHVYWYRQLPEEGLKFMVYLQKENIIDESGMPKERFSAEFPKEGPSILRIQQVVRGDSAAYFCASSPRTGAYNEKLFFGSGTQLSVL.

This chain joins TRBV11-3 and TRBJ2-3, with D hard to call. Trimming cost V 0 bases and J 9 bases, with 7 bases left between them. The CDR3 is 12 residues long. Germline V gene data show CDR1 as SGHNT and CDR2 as YENEEA. The CDR3 bases are TGTGCCAGCAGCTTAGACCAGAGGACGCAGTATTTT. Translating gives CASSLDQRTQYF.

This chain joins TRBV27 and TRBJ2-5, with no clear D. Germline V gives CDR1 MNHEY, CDR2 SMNVEV (reference sequence). CDR3 size: 13 residues. V lost 3 bases, J lost 5 bases, and 10 bases lay in between. The CDR3 DNA is TGTGCCAGCAGTTTTGGAGTTCTGGAGACCCAGTACTTC. It translates to CASSFGVLETQYF.

The V call is TRBV10-2, the J call TRBJ2-3; TRBD2 might be the D (5 bases). The CDR3 length is 17 residues. The germline CDR1 and CDR2 sequences are WSHSY and SAAADI. V was shortened by 5 bases and J by 2 bases, with 20 bases between the two germline ends. CDR3 region: CASSHRTRDYNTDTQYF. As DNA, the CDR3 is TGCGCCAGCAGTCACCGAACCCGCGACTATAACACAGATACGCAGTATTTT.

V is TRBV5-5 and J is TRBJ2-7; TRBD1 might be the D (6 bases). Germline CDR1 reads SGHKS; CDR2 reads YYEKEE (reference sequence). The CDR3 length is 15 residues. V shed 4 bases and J shed 1 base, with 15 bases lying between them. CDR3 nucleotide sequence: TGTGCCAGCAGCAGTCGGGACACTGGTTCCTACGAGCAGTACTTC. The encoded protein is CASSSRDTGSYEQYF.

This chain joins TRBV28 and TRBJ1-5; 8 nucleotides agree with TRBD1. This CDR3 region has 12 residues. The V gene end was trimmed by 6 bases and the J gene end by 6 bases; junction bases not matched to a gene: 1. From germline, CDR1 is MDHEN and CDR2 SYDVKM. The DNA for the CDR3 is TGTGCCAGCAGGACAGGGGTTCAGCCCCAGCATTTT. It is translated as CASRTGVQPQHF.

The chain recombines TRBV27 with TRBJ2-1; D perhaps matches TRBD2 (8 bases). V lost 5 bases and J 3 bases, leaving 29 bases between the germline ends. The V gene's germline CDR1 is MNHEY and CDR2 SMNVEV (reference sequence). The CDR3 runs to 20 residues. CDR3 region: CASSAYPRQGPSGFYNEQFF. CDR3 DNA sequence: TGTGCCAGCAGTGCTTACCCGAGACAGGGCCCTAGCGGGTTCTACAATGAGCAGTTCTTC.

This chain links TRBV18 with TRBJ1-1, with TRBD1 as a possible D gene (5 bases). The CDR3 spans 19 residues. Germline CDR1 KGHSH, CDR2 LQKENI. V gave up 0 bases and J gave up 1 base, with 21 bases separating them. CDR3 in DNA: TGTGCCAGCTCACCACCGGAGGGATCGGGGGGTATTCGGAACACTGAAGCTTTCTTT. Residues: CASSPPEGSGGIRNTEAFF. Variable domain in full (rest from reference TRBV18 and TRBJ1-1): NAGVMQNPRHLVRRRGQEARLRCSPMKGHSHVYWYRQLPEEGLKFMVYLQKENIIDESGMPKERFSAEFPKEGPSILRIQQVVRGDSAAYFCASSPPEGSGGIRNTEAFFGQGTRLTVV.

This clone has a single count. The V and J genes are TRBV7-2 and TRBJ2-1, with 8 bases fitting TRBD2. Germline V gene lookup returns CDR1 SGHTA and CDR2 FQGNSA. This CDR3 spans 15 amino acids. V lost 5 bases and J lost 4; bases outside the gene matches: 7. The DNA for the CDR3 is TGTGCCAGCAGCGCACTAGCGGCGACTTACAATGAGCAGTTCTTC. Translated, it gives CASSALAATYNEQFF.

The chain couples TRBV18 to TRBJ1-2; 10 nucleotides align to TRBD1. CDR1 KGHSH and CDR2 LQKENI come from the germline V gene. CDR3 size: 15 residues. Trimming cost V 4 bases and J 4 bases; bases outside gene matches: 6. The CDR3 DNA follows: TGTGCCAGCTCACGCGAGACAGGGGGCTCCTATGGCTACACCTTC. Protein sequence: CASSRETGGSYGYTF.

The rearrangement joins TRBV29-1 to TRBJ1-5, with D possibly matching TRBD1 (6 bases). The CDR3 covers 13 residues. From germline, CDR1 is SQVTM and CDR2 ANQGSEA. V was shortened by 6 bases and J by 4 bases, with 13 bases between the two germline ends. The CDR3 loop is CSVRSGQNQPQHF. Here the CDR3 DNA reads TGCAGCGTGAGAAGTGGACAGAATCAGCCCCAGCATTTT.

The CDR3 DNA reads as TGTGCCAGTAGTACATCTCCCCCCTCGGGGGATGGCTACACCTTC. It is translated as CASSTSPPSGDGYTF. V gene TRBV19 combines with J gene TRBJ1-2; weak D call: TRBD1 (5 bases). There are 15 residues in the CDR3. Germline V CDR1 and CDR2: LNHDA, SQIVND (reference sequence). The V end was cut by 4 bases, the J end by 6 bases, with 18 bases between.

This chain uses TRBV7-2 with TRBJ2-1, with TRBD1 as a possible D gene (5 bases). In germline, CDR1 is SGHTA, CDR2 FQGNSA. Trimming took off 5 bases at V and 4 bases at J, with 15 bases between the two ends. The CDR3 length is 15 residues. CDR3 protein: CASSPSQGTYNEQFF. CDR3 nucleotide sequence: TGTGCCAGCAGCCCCAGCCAGGGAACATACAATGAGCAGTTCTTC.

The chain recombines TRBV6-1 with TRBJ2-1; 15 bases match TRBD2. There are 15 residues in the CDR3. Per germline, CDR1 MNHNS and CDR2 SASEGT. J lost 10 bases, V lost 4 bases, and 5 bases had no gene match. The CDR3 spells CASSGGLAGGREQFF. DNA of the CDR3: TGTGCCAGCAGTGGGGGACTAGCGGGAGGTCGGGAGCAGTTCTTC.

This rearrangement joins TRBV29-1 to TRBJ1-1; 7 positions agree with TRBD1. Germline CDR1 reads SQVTM; CDR2 reads ANQGSEA. CDR3 length equals 15 residues. The junction had 13 bases not matched to a gene; V was cut back by 7 bases and J by 2 bases. CDR3 loop: CSARARTGANTEAFF. The CDR3 nucleotides read TGCAGCGCCAGGGCCCGGACAGGTGCAAACACTGAAGCTTTCTTT.

This rearrangement joins TRBV5-8 to TRBJ1-5; TRBD1 matches 9 bases. Germline V lookup: CDR1 SGHTS, CDR2 YDEGEE. This CDR3 region has 14 residues. V dropped 3 bases and J dropped 7; count of bases not matched to a gene: 5. The CDR3 is CASSSGTGKQPQHF. CDR3 nucleotides: TGTGCCAGCAGCTCGGGGACAGGGAAACAGCCCCAGCATTTT. Drawing the rest from reference TRBV5-8 and TRBJ1-5, the complete variable domain is EAGVTQSPTHLIKTRGQQATLRCSPISGHTSVYWYQQALGLGLQFLLWYDEGEERNRGNFPPRFSGRQFPNYSSELNVNALELEDSALYLCASSSGTGKQPQHFGDGTRLSIL.

The V and J genes are TRBV2 and TRBJ2-7; TRBD2 aligns across 14 bases. V lost 7 bases to trimming and J lost 6 bases; unmatched junction nucleotides: 14. There are 17 residues in the CDR3. Germline V lookup: CDR1 SNHLY, CDR2 FYNNEI. The CDR3 region is CASTEPTGLAGAAEQYF. The CDR3 DNA sequence: TGTGCCAGCACCGAACCCACGGGACTAGCGGGAGCGGCCGAGCAGTACTTC.

J is TRBJ2-3 and V is TRBV10-3; D possibly corresponds to TRBD2 (5 bases). CDR1 and CDR2 from the germline V gene are ENHRY and SYGVKD. V shed 6 bases and J shed 0 bases, with 13 bases lying between them. There are 15 residues in the CDR3. The chain's CDR3 is CAISQEAASTDTQYF. As DNA, the CDR3 is TGTGCCATCAGCCAGGAGGCGGCTAGCACAGATACGCAGTATTTT.

The genes are TRBV5-5 and TRBJ2-7; D perhaps matches TRBD2 (7 bases). Trimming took 0 bases from V and 5 from J, leaving 15 bases between them. CDR1 is SGHKS and CDR2 is YYEKEE in the germline V gene (reference sequence). This CDR3 region has 15 residues. Here the CDR3 DNA reads TGTGCCAGCAGCTTGGAGGGGGGGTTGAAACACGAGCAGTACTTC. Translated: CASSLEGGLKHEQYF.

The gene calls are TRBV9 and TRBJ1-2, with a possible D match to TRBD1 (5 bases). V lost 7 bases to trimming and J lost 2 bases, with 12 bases between them. Germline CDR1 SGDLS, CDR2 YYNGEE. The CDR3 spans 13 residues. In DNA form, the CDR3 reads TGTGCCAGCTCGGGGGGGTTCAACTATGGCTACACCTTC. Translating gives CASSGGFNYGYTF.

The chain links TRBV28 to TRBJ1-2; a possible D gene is TRBD1 (6 bases). Trimming removed 5 bases from V and 4 bases from J, with 8 bases in between. Germline lookup yields CDR1 MDHEN and CDR2 SYDVKM. This CDR3 contains 12 residues. This CDR3 reads CASSEDSYGYTF. Written as DNA, the CDR3 is TGTGCCAGCAGTGAGGACAGCTATGGCTACACCTTC.

The V and J genes are TRBV28 and TRBJ1-6; 9 nucleotides agree with TRBD1. There are 15 residues in the CDR3. Germline V gene data show CDR1 as MDHEN and CDR2 as SYDVKM. V was clipped by 6 bases and J by 9 bases; unmatched bases: 9. The CDR3 sequence: CASRWGQGKISPLHF. CDR3 DNA sequence: TGTGCCAGCAGGTGGGGACAGGGAAAGATTTCACCCCTCCACTTT.

The table lists this clone with a few counts. This chain joins TRBV5-1 and TRBJ1-1, with 8 bases matching TRBD1. This CDR3 has 15 residues. V was pared by 5 bases and J by 4 bases, with 10 bases of the junction left unmatched. Germline V lookup: CDR1 SGHRS, CDR2 YFSETQ. As DNA, the CDR3 is TGCGCCAGCAGTTGGGGAATAACAGGGGGCACTGAAGCTTTCTTT. It codes for CASSWGITGGTEAFF.

The chain joins TRBV10-3 to TRBJ1-2; D remains ambiguous. Germline CDR1 reads ENHRY; CDR2 reads SYGVKD. This CDR3 has 13 residues. V lost 9 bases to trimming and J lost 3 bases, with 14 bases between them. The CDR3 reads CAIYQESYYGYTF. In nucleotides, the CDR3 is TGTGCCATATATCAGGAATCCTACTATGGCTACACCTTC.

The chain is built from TRBV7-3 and TRBJ2-3; 8 bases align to TRBD2. CDR3 length: 17 amino acids. V lost 3 bases, J lost 3 bases, and 11 bases stayed unmatched. Germline V lookup: CDR1 SGHTA, CDR2 FQGTGA. The CDR3 DNA reads TGTGCCAGCAGCTTGAGGGGCGGGGCGGGGGGAACAGATACGCAGTATTTT. It is translated as CASSLRGGAGGTDTQYF.

V gene TRBV11-3 combines with J gene TRBJ2-1, with a tentative D call TRBD2 (6 bases). The CDR3 loop spans 15 amino acids. Germline V gene sequence: CDR1 SGHNT, CDR2 YENEEA. V lost 5 bases and J 7 bases, leaving 18 bases between the germline ends. The CDR3 DNA is TGTGCCAGCAGCCACCGAACGGGGGAGTCAAATGAGCAGTTCTTC. It is translated as CASSHRTGESNEQFF.

The V and J genes are TRBV5-6 and TRBJ1-2; 9 positions agree with TRBD1. Trimming cost V 4 bases and J 6 bases; bases outside gene matches: 4. The CDR3 covers 13 residues. Germline assignment: CDR1 SGHDT and CDR2 YYEEEE. The CDR3 sequence is CASSGDRAHGYTF. The DNA of the CDR3 is TGTGCCAGCAGCGGGGACAGGGCCCATGGCTACACCTTC.

The chain has TRBV19 and TRBJ2-3; 7 bases match TRBD1. The germline V gene has CDR1 LNHDA and CDR2 SQIVND (reference sequence). With 5 bases clipped from V and 1 base from J, the junction kept 9 bases outside the gene matches. CDR3 length: 16 residues. The CDR3 nucleotides are TGTGCCAGTAGTGGTCGAGGGACAGTCCGCACAGATACGCAGTATTTT. Amino acids: CASSGRGTVRTDTQYF.

The rearrangement joins TRBV28 to TRBJ1-4, with TRBD1 as a possible D gene (5 bases). Trimming shortened V by 5 bases and J by 4 bases, and 14 bases separated the two germline ends. Germline assignment: CDR1 MDHEN and CDR2 SYDVKM. The CDR3 loop spans 15 amino acids. The CDR3 region is CASSPTRGFNEKLFF. CDR3 coding DNA: TGTGCCAGCAGTCCCACGCGGGGGTTTAATGAAAAACTGTTTTTT.

This chain connects TRBV10-3 to TRBJ1-1; D gene ambiguous. The germline V gene encodes CDR1 ENHRY and CDR2 SYGVKD. The CDR3 runs to 13 residues. Trimming cost V 3 bases and J 1 base, with 6 bases left between them. The CDR3 nucleotides are TGTGCCATCAGTGACAGGCCGAACACTGAAGCTTTCTTT. Its protein is CAISDRPNTEAFF.

A few counts support this clone. The chain recombines TRBV2 with TRBJ2-3; D gene ambiguous. The V end was cut by 4 bases, the J end by 0 bases, with 8 bases between. The CDR3 loop spans 14 amino acids. Per germline, CDR1 SNHLY and CDR2 FYNNEI. The CDR3 sequence: CASSVGSSTDTQYF. In DNA, the CDR3 is TGTGCCAGCAGTGTCGGGTCTAGCACAGATACGCAGTATTTT.